This TCR beta chain was identified in a study of CD8+ T cells in alopecia areata. Treatment indicated: oral pan-JAK inhibitor, 5-10 mg twice daily. The study team obtained lesional scalp punch biopsies and peripheral blood from alopecia areata patients. Cell sorting was applied to PBMCs, and CD4+ and CD8+ T cells were collected. Sequencing templates came from extracted RNA that was reverse transcribed into cDNA. Profiling relied on immunoSEQ multiplex PCR, and the TCRdb table lists in-frame clones only, not all of them. The sample carries roughly 190,000 clones, less than 65% recorded once. The sequencing used CD4+ T cells sorted from blood, collected at week 24, from a patient treated with tofacitinib. The sequence was obtained from a human donor with alopecia areata.

In DNA, the CDR3 is TGCGCCAGCAGTCAAAATGTTGACAGGGGCTACGAGCAGTACTTC. It encodes CASSQNVDRGYEQYF. The genes are TRBV23-1 and TRBJ2-7; 8 nucleotides agree with TRBD1. TRBV23-1 is flagged as an ORF with uncertain function. CDR3 size: 15 residues. Trimming removed 2 bases from V and 3 bases from J; junction bases left unmatched: 6.